This TCR beta chain stems from a study of cytomegalovirus exposure and HLA in healthy donors. Germline assignment: CDR1 MNHNY and CDR2 SVGAGI (reference sequence). The V and J ends lost 4 bases and 5 bases, in that order; junction bases with no gene match: 6. This CDR3 is 15 amino acids long. Whole-study findings and limits: CMV antigen specificity was confirmed in vitro for a few CMV-associated chains. Despite most TCR sequences being rare, some public TCRs occurred in many donors. TCR beta chains numbering approximately 150 were designated cytomegalovirus-associated.

Produced via immunoSEQ multiplex PCR; TCRdb's table is partial and in-frame only. The sample has some 130,000 clones, 84% seen once. With respect to this clone: Its matching antigen is unknown.

An approximately 130-subject validation cohort, separate from the approximately 670-subject first cohort, supplied the donors. This clonotype was obtained from a young woman in good health and CMV-seronegative. V and J are TRBV6-6 and TRBJ2-5; 11 bases match TRBD2. Input material: PBMCs. The CDR3 sequence is CASSLAGGPRETQYF. The CDR3 DNA reads as TGTGCCAGCAGTTTAGCGGGGGGGCCTCGGGAGACCCAGTACTTC.